The 2 T cell receptor beta chains below come from one sample, sequenced in a study of T cells after yellow fever vaccination. TCRdb fed the 5' RACE reads into MiXCR, producing one record per CDR3 protein. Among a few hundred thousand distinct CDR3 sequences listed, around 6.8% were seen once. The sample in question was PBMCs, obtained roughly seven weeks after the first yellow fever vaccination. The receptors shown here come from a man between 18 and 35 years old who received the YFV17D yellow fever vaccine.

In its sample, this clonotype was seen many times. The CDR3 DNA sequence: TGTGCCAGCAATAGCGGGGGGCCATATGAGCAGTTCTTC. This codes for CASNSGGPYEQFF. The chain uses TRBV12-3 or TRBV12-4 and TRBJ2-1; TRBD2 matches at 10 bases. The ends lost 7 bases at V and 8 bases at J; junction bases unmatched: 5. The CDR3 loop spans 13 amino acids.

This clonotype has a count of ten or more. The J gene is TRBJ2-1, the V gene TRBV18, with D unclear. The CDR3 contains 13 residues. V gave up 2 bases and J gave up 5 bases, with 7 bases separating them. The germline V gene encodes CDR1 KGHSH and CDR2 LQKENI. CDR3: CASSPSSDNEQFF. CDR3 sequence (DNA): TGTGCCAGCTCACCATCGTCGGACAATGAGCAGTTCTTC.